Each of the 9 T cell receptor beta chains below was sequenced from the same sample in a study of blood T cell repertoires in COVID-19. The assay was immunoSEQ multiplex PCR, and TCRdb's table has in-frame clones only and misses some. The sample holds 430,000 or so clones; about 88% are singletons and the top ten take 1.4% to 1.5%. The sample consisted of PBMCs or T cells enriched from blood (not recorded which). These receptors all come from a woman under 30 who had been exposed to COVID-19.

The CDR3: CASRAGDYGYTF. DNA of the CDR3: TGTGCCAGTAGGGCAGGGGACTATGGCTACACCTTC. The chain combines TRBV19 with TRBJ1-2; perhaps TRBD1 as D (6 bases). Germline V gene sequence: CDR1 LNHDA, CDR2 SQIVND (reference sequence). Trimming took 6 bases from V and 3 from J, leaving 8 bases between them. CDR3 size: 12 residues.

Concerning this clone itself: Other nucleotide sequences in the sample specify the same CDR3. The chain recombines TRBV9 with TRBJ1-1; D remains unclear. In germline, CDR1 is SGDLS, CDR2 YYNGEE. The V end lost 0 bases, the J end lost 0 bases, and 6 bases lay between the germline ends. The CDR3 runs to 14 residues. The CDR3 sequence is CASSVVPVNTEAFF. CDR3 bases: TGTGCCAGCAGCGTAGTCCCAGTGAACACTGAAGCTTTCTTT.

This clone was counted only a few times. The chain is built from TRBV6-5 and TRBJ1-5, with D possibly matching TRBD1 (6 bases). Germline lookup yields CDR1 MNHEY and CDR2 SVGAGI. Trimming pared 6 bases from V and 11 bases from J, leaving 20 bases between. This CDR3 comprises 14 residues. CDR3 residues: CASRRTVGAMAQHF. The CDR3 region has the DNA TGTGCCAGCAGGCGGACAGTGGGGGCCATGGCCCAGCATTTT.

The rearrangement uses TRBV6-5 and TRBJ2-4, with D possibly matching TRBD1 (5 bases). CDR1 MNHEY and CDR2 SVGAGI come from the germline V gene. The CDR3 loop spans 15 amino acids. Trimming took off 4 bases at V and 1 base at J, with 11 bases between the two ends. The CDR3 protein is CASSWGLGAKNIQYF. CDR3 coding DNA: TGTGCCAGCAGTTGGGGCCTAGGGGCCAAAAACATTCAGTACTTC.

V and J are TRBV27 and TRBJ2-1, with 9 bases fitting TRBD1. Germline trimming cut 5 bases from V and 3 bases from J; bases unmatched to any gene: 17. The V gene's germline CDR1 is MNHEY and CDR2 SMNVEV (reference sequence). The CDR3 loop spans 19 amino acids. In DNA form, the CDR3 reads TGTGCCAGCAGTGCCCCCGGGACAGGGATTACTACCTTCTACAATGAGCAGTTCTTC. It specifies CASSAPGTGITTFYNEQFF.

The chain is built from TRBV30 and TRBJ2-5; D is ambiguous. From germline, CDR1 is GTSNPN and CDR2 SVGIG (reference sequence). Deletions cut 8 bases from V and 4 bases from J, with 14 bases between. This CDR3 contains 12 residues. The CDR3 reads CAHRRPGETQYF. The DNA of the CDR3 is TGTGCCCACCGGCGGCCTGGAGAGACCCAGTACTTC.

The CDR3 coding sequence is TGTGCCAGCAGCTTCCGAGGTAGCAATCAGCCCCAGCATTTT. This translates into CASSFRGSNQPQHF. The genes are TRBV5-6 and TRBJ1-5; D call uncertain. The CDR3 is 14 residues long. The germline V and J ends were trimmed by 2 bases and 0 bases, with 6 bases remaining between them. Germline lookup yields CDR1 SGHDT and CDR2 YYEEEE. Full variable domain (missing parts from reference TRBV5-6 and TRBJ1-5): DAGVTQSPTHLIKTRGQQVTLRCSPKSGHDTVSWYQQALGQGPQFIFQYYEEEERQRGNFPDRFSGHQFPNYSSELNVNALLLGDSALYLCASSFRGSNQPQHFGDGTRLSIL.

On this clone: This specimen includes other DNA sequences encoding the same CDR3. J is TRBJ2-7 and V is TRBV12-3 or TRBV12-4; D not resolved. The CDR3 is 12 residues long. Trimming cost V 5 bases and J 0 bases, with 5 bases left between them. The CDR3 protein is CASSPNSYEQYF. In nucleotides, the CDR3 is TGTGCCAGCAGTCCTAACTCCTACGAGCAGTACTTC.

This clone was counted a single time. The CDR3 loop reads CASSSWDRGRTEAFF. In DNA, the CDR3 is TGCGCCAGCAGCTCGTGGGACAGGGGGCGGACTGAAGCTTTCTTT. The V call is TRBV5-1, the J call TRBJ1-1; 12 nucleotides match TRBD1. The V and J ends lost 3 bases and 5 bases, in that order; junction bases with no gene match: 5. The germline gives CDR1 SGHRS, CDR2 YFSETQ. CDR3 length equals 15 residues.